The T cell receptor (beta chain) under discussion was sequenced for a study of T cell responses to AZD1222 COVID-19 vaccine. Study background: Doses given second, at about 4 or about 12 weeks, were pooled.

As for this clone: The target antigen is unknown.

Produced via immunoSEQ multiplex PCR; TCRdb's table is partial and in-frame only. This table has roughly 180,000 clones, approximately 86% appearing once. Germline CDR1 and CDR2: SNHLY and FYNNEI. The CDR3 contains 16 residues. The J segment lost 1 base and the V segment lost 8 bases, leaving 13 bases of the junction unmatched. Findings of the study overall: Increases in Spike-specific TCR breadth and depth were seen after two AZD1222 doses. Mostly white British, mostly female donors; authors suggested clonal diversity may be underestimated. Nearly half of spike-specific TCRs reportedly go after variant regions that carry no mutations.

The specimen comprised peripheral blood, sampled on day 0 of AZD1222 vaccination. The clonotype was recovered from an adult in good health. The chain carries TRBV2 and TRBJ2-7, with 8 bases aligning to TRBD1. The chain's CDR3 is CASYAGGSSPSYEQYF. CDR3 nucleotides: TGTGCCAGCTACGCAGGGGGCTCTTCTCCTTCCTACGAGCAGTACTTC.